The T cell receptor (beta chain) described here comes from a study of tumor-infiltrating lymphocytes in localized non-small cell lung cancer. In the study overall: The cohort mixed smokers and never-smokers, several histologies, and some post-neoadjuvant-chemotherapy samples.

As concerns this clone: Its antigen remains unidentified.

Broader study findings: IM1 and IM2 tumors showed no difference in T-cell fraction. Different pieces of the same tissue went to different assays, confounding technical variation with intratumor heterogeneity. Tumor T-cell fraction was not associated with recurrence-free survival.

Assay used: immunoSEQ multiplex PCR; TCRdb lists only in-frame clones, some missing. The sample holds about 15,000 clones, 60% to 85% seen once. Germline V gene lookup returns CDR1 LGHNA and CDR2 YNFKEQ. CDR3 length: 13 amino acids. V lost 0 bases and J 1 base, leaving 3 bases between the germline ends. V gene TRBV4-2 combines with J gene TRBJ1-2, with D uncertain. Sequenced sample: lung tumor tissue. The clonotype was recovered from a human donor with non-small cell lung cancer. CDR3 loop: CASSQDLNYGYTF. The CDR3 DNA sequence: TGTGCCAGCAGCCAAGATCTTAACTATGGCTACACCTTC.